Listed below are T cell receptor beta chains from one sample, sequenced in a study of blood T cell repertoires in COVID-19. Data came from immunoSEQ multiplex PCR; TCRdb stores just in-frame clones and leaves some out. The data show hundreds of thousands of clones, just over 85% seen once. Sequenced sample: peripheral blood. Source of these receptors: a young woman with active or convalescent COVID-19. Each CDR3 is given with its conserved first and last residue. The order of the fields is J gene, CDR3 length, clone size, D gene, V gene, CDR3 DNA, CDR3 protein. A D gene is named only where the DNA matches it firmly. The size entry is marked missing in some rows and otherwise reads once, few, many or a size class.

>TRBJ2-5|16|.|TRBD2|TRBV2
TGTGCCAGCAGAGTGGGTGGACTAGCGGGAGAAGAGACCCAGTACTTC
CASRVGGLAGEETQYF
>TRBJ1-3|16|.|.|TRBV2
TGTGCCAGCAGTGGGTCCCGACAGGACTCTGGAAACACCATATATTTT
CASSGSRQDSGNTIYF
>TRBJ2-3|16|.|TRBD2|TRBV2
TGTGCCAGCAGTGAAGGGGCGGGAGGTCGAACAGATACGCAGTATTTT
CASSEGAGGRTDTQYF
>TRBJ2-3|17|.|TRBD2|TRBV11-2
TGTGCCAGCAGCCGAATTGCCCTAGCGGGAGGCGCAGATACGCAGTATTTT
CASSRIALAGGADTQYF
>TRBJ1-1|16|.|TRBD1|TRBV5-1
TGCGCCAGCAGCCAGTACCCCACAGGGGCGAACACTGAAGCTTTCTTT
CASSQYPTGANTEAFF
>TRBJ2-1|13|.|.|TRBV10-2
TGCGCCAGTAGCGGAAGCTCCTACAATGAGCAGTTCTTC
CASSGSSYNEQFF
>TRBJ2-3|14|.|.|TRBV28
TGTGCCAGCAGTTCTACAGGGAGGGGAAATACGCAGTATTTT
CASSSTGRGNTQYF
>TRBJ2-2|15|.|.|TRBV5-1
TGCGCCAGCAGCTTCAGGGAATCGAACACCGGGGAGCTGTTTTTT
CASSFRESNTGELFF
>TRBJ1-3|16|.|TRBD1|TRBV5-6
TGTGCCAGCAGCAAGGGACAGGGGAGCTCTGGAAACACCATATATTTT
CASSKGQGSSGNTIYF
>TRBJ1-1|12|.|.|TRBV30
TGTGCCTGGTTTGAGGCGGGCACTGAAGCTTTCTTT
CAWFEAGTEAFF
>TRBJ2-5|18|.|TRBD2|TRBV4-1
TGCGCCAGCAGCCAAGGCATCCTTTCGGGACTAGTGGAAGAGACCCAGTACTTC
CASSQGILSGLVEETQYF
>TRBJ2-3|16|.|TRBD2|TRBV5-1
TGCGCCAGCAGACCGGGCGGGGGGAGGGGCACAGATACGCAGTATTTT
CASRPGGGRGTDTQYF
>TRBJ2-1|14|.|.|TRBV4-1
TGCGCCAGCAGCCAAGTGGACTTAGACAATGAGCAGTTCTTC
CASSQVDLDNEQFF
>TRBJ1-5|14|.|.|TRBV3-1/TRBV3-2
TGTGCCAGCAGCCAAGCCGAATACTATCAGCCCCAGCATTTT
CASSQAEYYQPQHF
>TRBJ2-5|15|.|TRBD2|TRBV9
TGTGCCAGCAGTAGCTTCGCGGGGGGCAGGGAGACCCAGTACTTC
CASSSFAGGRETQYF
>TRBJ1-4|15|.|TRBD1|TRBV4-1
TGCGCCAGCAGCCAAGCTGGGACAGGGATTGAAAAACTGTTTTTT
CASSQAGTGIEKLFF
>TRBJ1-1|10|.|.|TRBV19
TGTGCCACGGGAGACACTGAAGCTTTCTTT
CATGDTEAFF
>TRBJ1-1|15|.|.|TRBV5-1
TGCGCCAGCAGCTTGGCGGTCCGAGGGAACACTGAAGCTTTCTTT
CASSLAVRGNTEAFF
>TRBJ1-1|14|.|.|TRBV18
TGTGCCAGCTCACCGGGAGTAGGGTGGACTGAAGCTTTCTTT
CASSPGVGWTEAFF
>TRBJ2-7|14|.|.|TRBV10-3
TGTGCCATCAGTGAGTCCACAGGAACTTACGAGCAGTACTTC
CAISESTGTYEQYF
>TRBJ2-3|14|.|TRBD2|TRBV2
TGTGCCAGCAGTTCCGGGACTAACACAGATACGCAGTATTTT
CASSSGTNTDTQYF
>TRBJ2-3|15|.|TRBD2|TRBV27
TGTGCCAGCAGTTCCAGACTAGCTAGCACAGATACGCAGTATTTT
CASSSRLASTDTQYF
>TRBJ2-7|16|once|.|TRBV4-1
TGCGCCAGCAGCCACCCGGCTAGTGGGTACTCCTACGAGCAGTACTTC
CASSHPASGYSYEQYF
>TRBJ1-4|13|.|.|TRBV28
TGTGCCAGCAGGACTCACTTTAACGAAAAACTGTTTTTT
CASRTHFNEKLFF
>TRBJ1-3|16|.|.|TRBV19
TGTGCCAGTAGTATACCGCCCTGGAGGGCTGGAAACACCATATATTTT
CASSIPPWRAGNTIYF
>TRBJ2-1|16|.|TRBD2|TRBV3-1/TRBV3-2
TGTGCCAGCAGCCAAAACCTAGCGGGAGGGTACAATGAGCAGTTCTTC
CASSQNLAGGYNEQFF
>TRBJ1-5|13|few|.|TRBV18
TGTGCCAGCTCACCCCTACAGGATCAGCCCCAGCATTTT
CASSPLQDQPQHF
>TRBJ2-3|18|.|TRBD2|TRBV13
TGTGCCAGCAGCTTCGGACTAGCGGGGGGGCGGGGCACAGATACGCAGTATTTT
CASSFGLAGGRGTDTQYF
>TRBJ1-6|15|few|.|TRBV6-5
TGTGCCAGCAGGGACGCAGGGGTGTCTAATTCACCCCTCCACTTT
CASRDAGVSNSPLHF
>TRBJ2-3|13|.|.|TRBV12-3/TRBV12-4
TGTGCCAGCGGCGGGGTTCCCACAGATACGCAGTATTTT
CASGGVPTDTQYF
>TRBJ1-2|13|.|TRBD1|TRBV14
TGTGCCAGCAGCTACCGACAGGGGGATGGCTACACCTTC
CASSYRQGDGYTF
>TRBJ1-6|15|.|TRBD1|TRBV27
TGTGCCAGCAGTTCTACGGACAGGGTTAATTCACCCCTCCACTTT
CASSSTDRVNSPLHF
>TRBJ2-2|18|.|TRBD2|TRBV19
TGTGCCAGTAGTTCCAGACTAGCGGGAGCTCTTTACACCGGGGAGCTGTTTTTT
CASSSRLAGALYTGELFF
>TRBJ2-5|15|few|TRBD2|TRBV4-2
TGTGCCAGCAGCCAAGAAGCGGGGGGGCCAGAGACCCAGTACTTC
CASSQEAGGPETQYF
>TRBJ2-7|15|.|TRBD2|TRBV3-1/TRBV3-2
TGTGCCAGCAGCCAAGCTAGCGGGAGAGGCTACGAGCAGTACTTC
CASSQASGRGYEQYF
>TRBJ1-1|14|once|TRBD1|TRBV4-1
TGCGCCAGCAGCCAAGACAGGGGGATGACTGAAGCTTTCTTT
CASSQDRGMTEAFF
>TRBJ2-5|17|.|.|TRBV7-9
TGTGCCAGCAGTCACCCTCAAGGAGACGGATACCAAGAGACCCAGTACTTC
CASSHPQGDGYQETQYF
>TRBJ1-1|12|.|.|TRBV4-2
TGTGCCAGCAGCCAAGTCGGACTTGAAGCTTTCTTT
CASSQVGLEAFF
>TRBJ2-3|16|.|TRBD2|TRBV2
TGTGCCAGCAGTGAAGAAGCTAGCGGGAGGGTAAATACGCAGTATTTT
CASSEEASGRVNTQYF
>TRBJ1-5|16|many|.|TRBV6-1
TGTGCCAGCAGTGAACTTGCAGGCGCCACCAATCAGCCCCAGCATTTT
CASSELAGATNQPQHF
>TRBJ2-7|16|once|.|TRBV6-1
TGTGCCAGCAGTGAAGGGGGTCGGACTATTAAGTACGAGCAGTACTTC
CASSEGGRTIKYEQYF
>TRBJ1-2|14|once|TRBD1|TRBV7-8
TGTGCCAGCAGCTTAAATCAGGGGGCTAATGGCTACACCTTC
CASSLNQGANGYTF
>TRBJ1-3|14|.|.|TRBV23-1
TGCGCCAGCAGTCTATCCGAGTCTGGAAACACCATATATTTT
CASSLSESGNTIYF
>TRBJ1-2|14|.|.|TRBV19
TGTGCCAGTAAGCCTTACACGGAGGGACATGGCTACACCTTC
CASKPYTEGHGYTF
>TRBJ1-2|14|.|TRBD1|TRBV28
TGTGCCAGCAGTTTGGGGACAGGGGTGGGAGGCTACACCTTC
CASSLGTGVGGYTF
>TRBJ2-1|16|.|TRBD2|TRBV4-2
TGTGCCAGCAGCCAAGGAAGCGGGAGTGGGAACAATGAGCAGTTCTTC
CASSQGSGSGNNEQFF
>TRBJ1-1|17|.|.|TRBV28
TGTGCCAGCAGTCCCATTTTGGGGGCTCTACAGAACACTGAAGCTTTCTTT
CASSPILGALQNTEAFF
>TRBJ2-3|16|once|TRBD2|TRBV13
TGTGCCAGCAGCTCTTTTGCGGGGGGGCCATCAGATACGCAGTATTTT
CASSSFAGGPSDTQYF
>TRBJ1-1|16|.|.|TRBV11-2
TGTGCCAGCAGCTTATTGTTGGGCCAGGGAGGCACTGAAGCTTTCTTT
CASSLLLGQGGTEAFF
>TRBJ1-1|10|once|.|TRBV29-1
TGCAGCGTCGATACAGAAGAAGCTTTCTTT
CSVDTEEAFF
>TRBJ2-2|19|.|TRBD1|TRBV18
TGTGCCAGCTCACCCCCCGGGACAGGGGGCGCGTTATCTGCGGGGGAGCTGTTTTTT
CASSPPGTGGALSAGELFF
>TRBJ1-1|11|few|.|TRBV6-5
TGTGCCGCGGGTGGGTACACTGAAGCTTTCTTT
CAAGGYTEAFF
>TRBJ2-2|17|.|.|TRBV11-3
TGTGCCAGCAGCTTCTCAGGGGCCCGGGGGGACACCGGGGAGCTGTTTTTT
CASSFSGARGDTGELFF
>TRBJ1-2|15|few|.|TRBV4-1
TGCGCCAGCAGCCAAGAGGGCAGTACGCCTTATGGCTACACCTTC
CASSQEGSTPYGYTF
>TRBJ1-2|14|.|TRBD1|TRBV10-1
TGCGCCAGCAGTGCCGGGACAGGGGGCCTTGGCTACACCTTC
CASSAGTGGLGYTF
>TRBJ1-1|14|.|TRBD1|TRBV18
TGTGCCAGCTCAGCTGGACAGGGTTGGGCTGAAGCTTTCTTT
CASSAGQGWAEAFF
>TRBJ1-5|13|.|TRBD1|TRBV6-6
TGTGCCAGCAGTTACCAGGGGGATCAGCCCCAGCATTTT
CASSYQGDQPQHF
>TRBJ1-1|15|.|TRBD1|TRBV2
TGTGCCAGCAGTAAAGAAGGGACAGGGATCACTGAAGCTTTCTTT
CASSKEGTGITEAFF
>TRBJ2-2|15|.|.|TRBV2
TGTGCCAGCAGTGAATTTCAGGGCCCGGCCGGGGAGCTGTTTTTT
CASSEFQGPAGELFF
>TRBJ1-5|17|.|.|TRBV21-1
TGTGCCAGCAGCAAAGGAGCGTGGGACAGGGGGGCTCAGCCCCAGCATTTT
CASSKGAWDRGAQPQHF